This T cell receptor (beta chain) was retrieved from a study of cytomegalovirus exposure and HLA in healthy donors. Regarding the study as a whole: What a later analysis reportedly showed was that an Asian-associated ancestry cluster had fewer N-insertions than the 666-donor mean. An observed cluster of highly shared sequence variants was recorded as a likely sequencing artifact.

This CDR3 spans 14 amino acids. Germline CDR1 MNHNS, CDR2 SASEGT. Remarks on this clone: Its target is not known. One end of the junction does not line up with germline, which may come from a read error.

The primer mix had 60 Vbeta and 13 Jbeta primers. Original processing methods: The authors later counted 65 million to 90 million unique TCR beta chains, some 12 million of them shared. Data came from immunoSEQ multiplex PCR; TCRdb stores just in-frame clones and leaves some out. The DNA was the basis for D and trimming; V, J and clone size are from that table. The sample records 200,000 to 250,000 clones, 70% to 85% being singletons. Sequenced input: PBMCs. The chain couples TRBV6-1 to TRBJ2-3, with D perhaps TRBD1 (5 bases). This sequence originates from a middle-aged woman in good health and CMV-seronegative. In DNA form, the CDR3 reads TGTGCCTGCAGGCAGGGCAGGAACACAGATACGCAGTATTTT. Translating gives CACRQGRNTDTQYF.